This T cell receptor (beta chain) was profiled in a study of T cells expressing NK-cell markers. In germline, CDR1 is LNHNV, CDR2 YYDKDF (reference sequence). The CDR3 consists of 13 residues. TCRdb reprocessed the 5' RACE reads and reports one entry per CDR3 protein, with no DNA. The listing contains roughly 390,000 distinct CDR3 sequences. V and J are TRBV15 and TRBJ2-2; TCRdb designates TRBD2, a call that cannot be tested without DNA. The clonotype originates from a woman aged 45-65 years in good health. Material: blood T cells: a sorted CD56 or NKG2C T cell subset, CD4+ or CD8+ T cells, or bulk PBMC T cells (not recorded which). The CDR3 loop is CATSRTSPGELFF.